Given below is one T cell receptor (beta chain) in context. Antigen specificity is unknown. The data are from a study of Tregs in tolerant kidney transplant recipients. The assay was immunoSEQ multiplex PCR, and TCRdb's table has in-frame clones only and misses some. Here the sample spans tens of thousands of clones, roughly 95% being singletons. The junction had 7 bases not matched to a gene; V was cut back by 2 bases and J by 10 bases. The CDR3 runs 14 residues. In germline, CDR1 is MNHNY, CDR2 SVGAGI (reference sequence). The clonotype comes from a human donor in good health. The chain uses TRBV6-6 and TRBJ1-3; TRBD1 agrees at 8 bases. Sequencing used Tregs from blood cultured with allogeneic cells. The CDR3 sequence is CASSYGDRLGTIYF. CDR3 nucleotides: TGTGCCAGCAGTTACGGGGACAGGCTAGGGACCATATATTTT.